These T cell receptor beta chains were read from a single sample in a study of CD8+ T cells in alopecia areata. Assay used: immunoSEQ multiplex PCR; TCRdb lists only in-frame clones, some missing. The top ten clones hold around a sixth of a sample with around 140,000 clones, around 50% of them seen once. Specimen: CD8+ T cells sorted from blood, collected at week 4, from a patient treated with tofacitinib. The receptors were gathered from a human donor with alopecia areata. Both conserved end residues are part of each CDR3. D genes are given only for firm matches. Part of the rows lack a size; the others show once, few, many or a class for expanded clones.

d_gene | abundance | j_gene | v_gene | CDR3nt | CDR3aa
TRBD1 | - | TRBJ1-1 | TRBV5-1 | TGCGCCAGCAGCTTGAAAGACAGGGCCACTGAAGCTTTCTTT | CASSLKDRATEAFF
- | few | TRBJ1-1 | TRBV11-2 | TGTGCCAGCAGCGTAGACAATGCGTATGAAGCTTTCTTT | CASSVDNAYEAFF
TRBD2 | - | TRBJ2-5 | TRBV4-1 | TGCGCCAGCAGCTTCCGAGGCGGGGGGCCGGCCCAGTACTTC | CASSFRGGGPAQYF
- | - | TRBJ2-5 | TRBV5-6 | TGTGCCAGCAGCGGTGGGGACACCCAAGAGACCCAGTACTTC | CASSGGDTQETQYF
- | - | TRBJ1-2 | TRBV18 | TGTGCCAGCTCACCATCTGCGGGGTCGGAAGGCTACACCTTC | CASSPSAGSEGYTF
- | - | TRBJ2-4 | TRBV5-1 | TGCGCCAGCAGGGACTATACGGCGGCCAAAAACATTCAGTACTTC | CASRDYTAAKNIQYF
- | few | TRBJ1-5 | TRBV4-1 | TGCGCCAGCAGCCAAGTCGAGGGCAATCAGCCCCAGCATTTT | CASSQVEGNQPQHF
TRBD2 | few | TRBJ2-3 | TRBV4-2 | TGTGCCAGCAGCCAAGGGACTAGCGGGGGGGCAGATACGCAGTATTTT | CASSQGTSGGADTQYF
- | - | TRBJ2-5 | TRBV7-9 | TGTGCCAGCAGCTCACAAGAGACCCAGTACTTC | CASSSQETQYF
TRBD2 | once | TRBJ2-7 | TRBV9 | TGTGCCAGCAGCCCCGGGGGGGGGACCTACGAGCAGTACTTC | CASSPGGGTYEQYF
- | - | TRBJ1-4 | TRBV4-3 | TGCGCCAGCAGCTTGGAGTGGGGGATCAATGAAAAACTGTTTTTT | CASSLEWGINEKLFF
TRBD1 | - | TRBJ2-6 | TRBV30 | TGTGCCTGGGGGACAGGGTCTGGGGCCAACGTCCTGACTTTC | CAWGTGSGANVLTF
- | - | TRBJ1-5 | TRBV5-1 | TGCGCCAGCAGCTTGGAGGGGGGCAATCAGCCCCAGCATTTT | CASSLEGGNQPQHF
- | few | TRBJ2-7 | TRBV13 | TGTGCCAGCAGCTTGAATGGATACGAGCAGTACTTC | CASSLNGYEQYF
TRBD1 | - | TRBJ1-2 | TRBV9 | TGTGCCAGCAGCGGGGGACAGACGTATGGCTACACCTTC | CASSGGQTYGYTF
- | - | TRBJ1-1 | TRBV5-1 | TGCGCCAGCAGTCACGACCCGGACACTGAAGCTTTCTTT | CASSHDPDTEAFF
- | - | TRBJ1-4 | TRBV29-1 | TGCAGCGTTGTGGGGGACGGAGAAAAACTGTTTTTT | CSVVGDGEKLFF
- | - | TRBJ1-6 | TRBV14 | TGTGCCAGCAGTCAAGGGGGAACGGGACCCCTCCACTTT | CASSQGGTGPLHF
TRBD2 | - | TRBJ2-1 | TRBV19 | TGTGCCAGTAGTATAGGCCCCACACTAGCGGGGTTCCACAATGAGCAGTTCTTC | CASSIGPTLAGFHNEQFF
TRBD1 | - | TRBJ1-1 | TRBV5-1 | TGCGCCAGCAGCGTGACAGGGGTTGAAGCTTTCTTT | CASSVTGVEAFF
- | - | TRBJ2-7 | TRBV11-2 | TGTGCCAGCAGCTTAGAGGGGCCCCTGGGGTACGAGCAGTACTTC | CASSLEGPLGYEQYF
- | few | TRBJ2-2 | TRBV9 | TGTGCCAGCAGCGTAGTAACCACCGGGGAGCTGTTTTTT | CASSVVTTGELFF
- | - | TRBJ1-1 | TRBV15 | TGTGCCACCAGCAGAGATAGAGGGGCGCTTGAAGCTTTCTTT | CATSRDRGALEAFF
- | few | TRBJ2-2 | TRBV27 | TGTGCCAGCAGTTTATCACCGATTATCGGGGAGCTGTTTTTT | CASSLSPIIGELFF
- | few | TRBJ2-2 | TRBV4-3 | TGCGCCAGCAGCCACGCATTAGCGGGCAGGGGGGGCACCGGGGAGCTGTTTTTT | CASSHALAGRGGTGELFF
- | - | TRBJ2-2 | TRBV30 | TGTGCCTGGCAGAACCCCCGCATCGGGGAGCTGTTTTTT | CAWQNPRIGELFF
- | few | TRBJ1-4 | TRBV29-1 | TGCAGCGCCCTGGGGGCAGGGAAAAAACTGTTTTTT | CSALGAGKKLFF
TRBD2 | few | TRBJ2-7 | TRBV29-1 | TGCAGCGTGGTAACGGGGGGCTCCTACGAGCAGTACTTC | CSVVTGGSYEQYF
TRBD1 | - | TRBJ1-2 | TRBV25-1 | TGTGCCAGCGGCTGGGACAGCTCGGAGGGCTACACCTTC | CASGWDSSEGYTF
- | few | TRBJ2-1 | TRBV30 | TGTGCCTGGAGAGGTGGTCAGCCGAGCTCCTACAATGAGCAGTTCTTC | CAWRGGQPSSYNEQFF
TRBD1 | - | TRBJ2-7 | TRBV2 | TGTGCCAGCAGTACTGGGACAGGGGGCCGCTACGAGCAGTACTTC | CASSTGTGGRYEQYF
TRBD1 | - | TRBJ1-2 | TRBV10-2 | TGCGCCAGCAGTGAGTCCCGGGGACAGGGTCGTGGCTACACCTTC | CASSESRGQGRGYTF
TRBD2 | few | TRBJ2-7 | TRBV4-1 | TGCGCCAGCAGCCAGAGACTAGCGGACTCCTACGAGCAGTACTTC | CASSQRLADSYEQYF
- | - | TRBJ2-7 | TRBV7-9 | TGTGCCAGCAGCCCCAGCCAAAATTCCTACGAGCAGTACTTC | CASSPSQNSYEQYF
- | - | TRBJ1-5 | TRBV27 | TGTGCCAGCAGTTACTCAGGGGATCATCAGCCCCAGCATTTT | CASSYSGDHQPQHF
- | - | TRBJ1-2 | TRBV4-2 | TGTGCCAGCAGCCATGAAACTCAGGGGAACTATGGCTACACCTTC | CASSHETQGNYGYTF
- | few | TRBJ2-1 | TRBV6-4 | TGTGCCAGCAGTGACTCTGAGAGCAATGAGCAGTTCTTC | CASSDSESNEQFF